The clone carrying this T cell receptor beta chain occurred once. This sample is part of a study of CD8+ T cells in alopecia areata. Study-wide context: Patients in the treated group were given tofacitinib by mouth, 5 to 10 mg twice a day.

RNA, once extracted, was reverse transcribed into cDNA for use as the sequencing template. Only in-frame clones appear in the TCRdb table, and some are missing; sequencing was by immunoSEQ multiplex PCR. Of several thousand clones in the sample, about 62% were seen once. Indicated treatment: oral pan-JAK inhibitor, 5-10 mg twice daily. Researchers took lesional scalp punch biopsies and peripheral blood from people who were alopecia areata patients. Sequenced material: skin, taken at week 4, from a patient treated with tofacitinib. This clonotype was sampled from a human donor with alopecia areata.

This CDR3 reads CASSPAPWQEAFF. Written as DNA, the CDR3 is TGTGCCAGCAGTCCGGCCCCCTGGCAGGAAGCTTTCTTT. This rearrangement joins TRBV6-5 to TRBJ1-1; unclear D gene. With 5 bases removed from V and 8 bases from J, the gap between germline ends came to 15 bases. CDR1 and CDR2 from the germline V gene are MNHEY and SVGAGI. This CDR3 has 13 residues.